Presented here are 20 T cell receptor beta chains from one specimen sequenced in a study of CD8 T cells in ankylosing spondylitis. The study's findings and limits: A motif in TCR beta, a set of eight highly homologous variants, appeared characteristic of ankylosing spondylitis blood.

From the 5' RACE reads, TCRdb called clonotypes with MiXCR, one entry per CDR3 protein. The sample shows about 840,000 distinct CDR3 sequences, 12% of them seen only once. These receptors have no identified antigens. Sequences were obtained from blood, either unsorted or a sorted T cell fraction (not recorded which). Source of these receptors: a male donor with ankylosing spondylitis.

This chain connects TRBV5-1 to TRBJ1-2; TRBD1 agrees at 7 bases. Per the germline V gene, CDR1 is SGHRS and CDR2 is YFSETQ. V lost 0 bases and J lost 8; bases outside the gene matches: 19. This CDR3 comprises 18 residues. The CDR3 region is CASSLGYGQALSYGGYTF. The CDR3 nucleotides read TGCGCCAGCAGCTTGGGGTACGGACAGGCATTAAGCTATGGAGGCTACACCTTC.

The gene calls are TRBV20-1 and TRBJ2-7; D is perhaps TRBD1 (6 bases). Trimming pared 0 bases from V and 2 bases from J, leaving 17 bases between. CDR3 size: 16 residues. Looked up from germline, CDR1 is DFQATT and CDR2 is SNEGSKA (reference sequence). The CDR3, as DNA: TGCAGTGCTAGAGATAGAGTGACAGGCGTCGCCTACGAGCAGTACTTC. This sequence encodes CSARDRVTGVAYEQYF.

V is TRBV7-9 and J is TRBJ1-2; D not certain. From germline, CDR1 is SEHNR and CDR2 FQNEAQ (reference sequence). The CDR3 contains 12 residues. Between the trimmed V and J ends, which lost 3 bases and 14 bases, there was a span of 16 bases. CDR3 DNA sequence: TGTGCCAGCAGCTTGAACACTGAGATTTCTACCTTC. Translated, it gives CASSLNTEISTF.

This chain links TRBV20-1 with TRBJ2-2; weak D call: TRBD2 (5 bases). This CDR3 region has 14 residues. Germline CDR1 DFQATT, CDR2 SNEGSKA (reference sequence). V shed 5 bases and J shed 0 bases, with 10 bases lying between them. The CDR3 nucleotides are TGCAGTGCTGAGCCGGGAACGAACACCGGGGAGCTGTTTTTT. Its translation is CSAEPGTNTGELFF.

In this sample, this clonotype turned up a few times. The V call is TRBV4-2, the J call TRBJ2-1; the D gene is possibly TRBD2 (7 bases). Trimming cost V 4 bases and J 4 bases, with 20 bases left between them. Germline values: CDR1 LGHNA, CDR2 YNFKEQ. The CDR3 sequence is 17 residues long. CDR3: CASSRGLAEVLYNEQFF. In DNA, the CDR3 is TGTGCCAGCAGCCGGGGGCTAGCGGAAGTCCTATACAATGAGCAGTTCTTC.

This chain uses TRBV15 with TRBJ1-2; tentatively, D is TRBD1 (5 bases). V shed 1 base and J shed 2 bases, with 5 bases lying between them. Germline CDR1 reads LNHNV; CDR2 reads YYDKDF (reference sequence). The CDR3 sequence is 13 residues long. The CDR3 nucleotides are TGTGCCACCAGCAGAGCAGGGAACTATGGCTACACCTTC. Residues: CATSRAGNYGYTF.

In regard to this clonotype: A much larger clone lies one base from this, so it may be a read error. This sequence joins TRBV6-5 and TRBJ1-5; D unresolved. CDR1 MNHEY and CDR2 SVGAGI come from the germline V gene. The CDR3 is made up of 13 amino acids. In DNA form, the CDR3 reads TGTGCCAGCAGTTATTCAAGCAATCAGCCCCCGCATTTT. Protein sequence: CASSYSSNQPPHF.

The chain combines TRBV6-5 with TRBJ2-3, with 12 bases aligning to TRBD2. CDR1 is MNHEY and CDR2 is SVGAGI in the germline V gene. Trimming removed 5 bases from V and 3 bases from J; junction bases left unmatched: 0. This CDR3 has 14 amino acids. CDR3 DNA sequence: TGTGCCAGCAGTACTAGCGGGAGGACAGATACGCAGTATTTT. Translating it yields CASSTSGRTDTQYF.

The V and J genes are TRBV20-1 and TRBJ2-1, with D unclear. Germline CDR1 reads DFQATT; CDR2 reads SNEGSKA (reference sequence). V lost 3 bases and J lost 0, with 6 bases in between. The CDR3 has 13 residues. The CDR3 region has the DNA TGCAGTGCTAGTAAGAGCTCCTACAATGAGCAGTTCTTC. Its translation: CSASKSSYNEQFF.

As for this clonotype: One base away lies a much larger clone, so this may be a sequencing read error. Since no conserved phenylalanine or tryptophan closes the CDR3, a read error is the likely cause. The gene calls are TRBV20-1 and TRBJ2-7, with 7 bases matching TRBD1. Germline trimming cut 0 bases from V and 9 bases from J; bases unmatched to any gene: 5. Germline V CDR1 and CDR2: DFQATT, SNEGSKA (reference sequence). This CDR3 is built from 12 residues. The CDR3 bases are TGCAGTGCTAGAGATTTAAGGGGGCTGCAGTACCTC. It codes for CSARDLRGLQYL.

The chain links TRBV6-5 to TRBJ2-7, with TRBD2 as a possible D gene (5 bases). This CDR3 spans 15 amino acids. Germline CDR1 and CDR2: MNHEY and SVGAGI. V dropped 5 bases and J dropped 5 bases, with 19 bases sitting between them. CDR3: CASSHPAPEGNEQYF. As DNA, the CDR3 is TGTGCCAGCAGTCACCCCGCGCCCGAGGGCAACGAGCAGTACTTC.

This clonotype was seen a few times. This sequence joins TRBV7-2 and TRBJ2-2; possibly TRBD2 for D (7 bases). The CDR3 is 15 amino acids. Trimming pared 4 bases from V and 4 bases from J, leaving 13 bases between. Germline CDR1 reads SGHTA; CDR2 reads FQGNSA. The CDR3 region has the DNA TGTGCCAGCAGCTCCCCCCGGGGGGCCACCGGGGAGCTGTTTTTT. It yields the protein CASSSPRGATGELFF.

This clonotype was counted a few times. This chain connects TRBV5-1 to TRBJ2-2, with 11 bases aligning to TRBD1. The germline gives CDR1 SGHRS, CDR2 YFSETQ. This CDR3 has 16 amino acids. Trimming took 4 bases from V and 6 from J; bases not matched to a gene: 8. CDR3 in DNA: TGCGCCAGCAGCCAGCGGACAGGGGGCGCACCCGGGGAGCTGTTTTTT. It is translated as CASSQRTGGAPGELFF.

There are a few counts of this clonotype. The chain couples TRBV7-6 to TRBJ2-5; D may match TRBD1 or TRBD2 (6 bases each). Germline loops: CDR1 SGHVS, CDR2 FNYEAQ. This CDR3 spans 15 amino acids. Trimming left V 6 bases short and J 7 bases short, with 21 bases between. In nucleotides, the CDR3 is TGTGCCAGCAGTTCTATGGTAGGCGGGACATCGACCCAGTACTTC. This encodes CASSSMVGGTSTQYF.

The CDR3 sequence is CASSQVIPWGTQYF. The CDR3 DNA reads as TGCGCCAGCAGCCAAGTTATACCCTGGGGTACGCAGTATTTT. This chain links TRBV4-1 with TRBJ2-3; D not resolved. Germline-derived CDR1 and CDR2 are MGHRA and YSYEKL. The V and J ends lost 1 base and 8 bases respectively, with 13 bases between them. The length of the CDR3 is 14 residues.

In its sample, this clonotype was seen a few times. The genes are TRBV5-1 and TRBJ2-5; D is ambiguous. Germline values: CDR1 SGHRS, CDR2 YFSETQ. The CDR3 loop spans 14 amino acids. The germline V and J ends were trimmed by 4 bases and 5 bases, with 15 bases remaining between them. Here the CDR3 DNA reads TGCGCCAGCAGCCGAGGAGAGGTATGGGAGACCCAGTACTTC. Protein: CASSRGEVWETQYF.

This clonotype occurred many times. The chain couples TRBV5-1 to TRBJ2-1; the match to TRBD2 covers 12 bases. In germline, CDR1 is SGHRS, CDR2 YFSETQ. After removal of 4 bases from V and 4 bases from J, the junction contained 3 bases not matched to a gene. CDR3 length equals 15 residues. CDR3 nucleotides: TGCGCCAGCAGCGGACTAGCGGGACGTTACAATGAGCAGTTCTTC. It encodes CASSGLAGRYNEQFF.

This clonotype appeared many times. The chain combines TRBV29-1 with TRBJ2-7; TRBD1 agrees at 9 bases. CDR3 size: 12 residues. CDR1 is SQVTM, CDR2 ANQGSEA, per germline. V dropped 7 bases and J dropped 5; count of bases not matched to a gene: 6. CDR3 coding DNA: TGCAGCGCCGAGGACAGGGGCGACGAGCAGTACTTC. Translated, it gives CSAEDRGDEQYF.

This clonotype was detected many times. The gene calls are TRBV29-1 and TRBJ1-2, with D unclear. The CDR3 extends over 12 amino acids. Germline V gene lookup returns CDR1 SQVTM and CDR2 ANQGSEA. V was pared by 0 bases and J by 7 bases, with 9 bases between. In nucleotides, the CDR3 is TGCAGCGTTGAAGAGTCAGGATTTGGCTACACCTTC. As protein: CSVEESGFGYTF.

This clonotype was picked up a small number of times. The rearrangement links TRBV11-2 to TRBJ2-7; D is perhaps TRBD2 (5 bases). CDR3 length: 15 residues. CDR1 SGHAT and CDR2 FQNNGV come from the germline V gene. Trimming took off 1 base at V and 3 bases at J, with 13 bases between the two ends. CDR3: CASSLVGPAGYEQYF. In DNA form, the CDR3 reads TGTGCCAGCAGCTTAGTGGGCCCGGCGGGCTACGAGCAGTACTTC.